This TCR beta chain is drawn from a study of blood T cell repertoires in COVID-19. The data were produced by immunoSEQ multiplex PCR, yet TCRdb's version contains in-frame clones alone and is incomplete. The sample has hundreds of thousands of clones, around 82% seen once. There are 14 residues in the CDR3. Trimming took 7 bases from V and 1 from J, leaving 12 bases between them. The V gene's germline CDR1 is MDHEN and CDR2 SYDVKM. The clonotype comes from a woman in her forties or fifties with acute or convalescent COVID-19. The specimen sequenced was peripheral blood. The chain couples TRBV28 to TRBJ2-3; possible D gene TRBD1, 6 bases. The CDR3 coding sequence is TGTGCCAGCACCAACAGGGTGGGCACAGATACGCAGTATTTT. Its translation is CASTNRVGTDTQYF. The full variable domain, its missing parts supplied by reference TRBV28 and TRBJ2-3, is DVKVTQSSRYLVKRTGEKVFLECVQDMDHENMFWYRQDPGLGLRLIYFSYDVKMKEKGDIPEGYSVSREKKERFSLILESASTNQTSMYLCASTNRVGTDTQYFGPGTRLTVL.